This is a list of T cell receptor beta chains from one sample in a study of OX40 agonist ivuxolimab in advanced cancers. Assay: immunoSEQ multiplex PCR; the TCRdb copy retains only in-frame clones and omits some. The table includes more than 80,000 clones, 90% to 95% detected once. Material: CD4+ or CD8+ T cells sorted from blood, obtained in a trial of the OX40 agonist ivuxolimab. The origin of the receptors is an adult with an advanced solid tumor such as melanoma, head and neck, liver or kidney cancer. Each CDR3 is given with its conserved first and last residue. The D gene is left open where the match is weak. Not every row has a clone size; where given, it reads once, few, many or a size class.

d_call | j_call | v_call | clone_size | cdr3_aa | cdr3_nt
NA | TRBJ2-7 | TRBV19 | NA | CASSIGGQAYEQYF | TGTGCCAGTAGTATAGGAGGACAAGCCTACGAGCAGTACTTC
NA | TRBJ2-7 | TRBV4-2 | few | CASSRRYHRGGRPYEQYF | TGTGCCAGCAGCCGACGTTATCACAGGGGAGGAAGGCCCTACGAGCAGTACTTC
TRBD2 | TRBJ2-1 | TRBV9 | NA | CASSGQRGPFSYNEQFF | TGTGCCAGCAGCGGACAGCGGGGTCCCTTCTCCTACAATGAGCAGTTCTTC
TRBD2 | TRBJ2-3 | TRBV28 | NA | CASSPTLPELAGPDTQYF | TGTGCCAGCAGCCCGACCCTTCCGGAGCTAGCGGGGCCAGATACGCAGTATTTT
TRBD1 | TRBJ1-2 | TRBV4-1 | once | CASSIPGQGAFLF | TGCGCCAGCAGCATCCCGGGACAGGGCGCCTTTTTATTC
TRBD1 | TRBJ2-5 | TRBV18 | NA | CASSETGGETQYF | TGTGCCAGCTCGGAGACAGGGGGAGAGACCCAGTACTTC
NA | TRBJ2-3 | TRBV11-2 | NA | CASSLEAGGDTQYF | TGTGCCAGCAGCTTAGAAGCCGGCGGAGATACGCAGTATTTT
NA | TRBJ1-1 | TRBV4-3 | NA | CASSQDTHRVNTEAFF | TGCGCCAGCAGCCAAGATACCCACAGGGTTAACACTGAAGCTTTCTTT
NA | TRBJ2-2 | TRBV20-1 | NA | CSATLDGELFF | TGCAGTGCTACTTTGGACGGGGAGCTGTTTTTT
NA | TRBJ1-5 | TRBV27 | NA | CASSFTGSQPQHF | TGTGCCAGCAGTTTTACGGGCTCCCAGCCCCAGCATTTT
TRBD1 | TRBJ1-4 | TRBV11-2 | NA | CASSLLTGGGEKLFF | TGTGCCAGCAGCCTACTGACAGGGGGAGGGGAAAAACTGTTTTTT
NA | TRBJ1-5 | TRBV19 | once | CASSPSGRGNQPQHF | TGTGCCAGTAGCCCCTCGGGCAGGGGCAATCAGCCCCAGCATTTT
TRBD2 | TRBJ2-1 | TRBV11-3 | NA | CASSPTSGGAFEQFF | TGTGCCAGCAGCCCTACTAGCGGGGGGGCTTTTGAGCAGTTCTTC
NA | TRBJ1-1 | TRBV27 | NA | CASSFLDLSEAFF | TGTGCCAGCAGTTTCTTGGACCTCTCTGAAGCTTTCTTT
NA | TRBJ2-7 | TRBV19 | few | CASSIGLSYEQYF | TGTGCCAGTAGTATTGGCCTGTCCTACGAGCAGTACTTC
TRBD1 | TRBJ2-7 | TRBV4-1 | NA | CASSQAGQAYEQYF | TGCGCCAGCAGCCAAGCCGGACAGGCCTACGAGCAGTACTTC
TRBD1 | TRBJ1-1 | TRBV11-2 | once | CASSAGTGAEAFF | TGTGCCAGCAGCGCGGGGACAGGGGCCGAAGCTTTCTTT
TRBD2 | TRBJ2-1 | TRBV27 | once | CASLRSGRNEQFF | TGTGCCAGCCTGCGCAGCGGGAGGAATGAGCAGTTCTTC
NA | TRBJ2-5 | TRBV27 | NA | CASSLVADEETQYF | TGTGCCAGCAGTTTAGTGGCGGACGAAGAGACCCAGTACTTC
NA | TRBJ2-7 | TRBV7-2 | NA | CASSLTGFYEQYF | TGTGCCAGCAGCCTTACAGGGTTCTACGAGCAGTACTTC
TRBD1 | TRBJ1-5 | TRBV19 | NA | CASSTDRGTSYSNQPQHF | TGTGCCAGTAGTACCGACAGGGGAACTAGCTATAGCAATCAGCCCCAGCATTTT
NA | TRBJ2-3 | TRBV2 | NA | CASSEDPHRTAATDTQYF | TGTGCCAGCAGTGAAGACCCCCACAGAACTGCAGCGACAGATACGCAGTATTTT
NA | TRBJ2-7 | TRBV19 | NA | CASSILHRSSYEQYF | TGTGCCAGTAGTATACTCCACAGAAGCTCCTACGAGCAGTACTTC
NA | TRBJ1-2 | TRBV14 | NA | CASSQPLLEGSGGYTF | TGTGCCAGCAGCCAACCTCTCCTAGAAGGCTCGGGTGGCTACACCTTC
NA | TRBJ2-2 | TRBV9 | NA | CASSVEGTGELFF | TGTGCCAGCAGCGTAGAGGGAACCGGGGAGCTGTTTTTT
TRBD2 | TRBJ2-1 | TRBV6-5 | few | CASSYKAGGREQFF | TGTGCCAGCAGTTACAAAGCGGGAGGGCGTGAGCAGTTCTTC
NA | TRBJ2-7 | TRBV14 | NA | CASSQGVDGVGEQYF | TGTGCCAGCAGCCAAGGGGTCGACGGAGTCGGCGAGCAGTACTTC
TRBD2 | TRBJ2-5 | TRBV28 | once | CASSVLAGQETQYF | TGTGCCAGCAGTGTACTAGCGGGCCAAGAGACCCAGTACTTC
TRBD2 | TRBJ2-7 | TRBV6-6 | NA | CASSQTSGRRNEQYF | TGTGCCAGCAGTCAGACTAGCGGGAGAAGGAACGAGCAGTACTTC
NA | TRBJ1-5 | TRBV9 | NA | CASSLSGSQPQHF | TGTGCCAGCAGCCTAAGTGGTAGTCAGCCCCAGCATTTT
NA | TRBJ2-5 | TRBV27 | NA | CASSFIGGTQYF | TGTGCCAGCAGTTTTATAGGGGGGACCCAGTACTTC
NA | TRBJ2-7 | TRBV20-1 | NA | CSAVRVNEQYF | TGCAGTGCTGTGCGGGTTAACGAGCAGTACTTC
NA | TRBJ1-3 | TRBV4-2 | NA | CASSLLSSGNTIYF | TGTGCCAGCAGCCTTCTGAGCTCTGGAAACACCATATATTTT
NA | TRBJ1-2 | TRBV27 | NA | CASSYSVGEGYTF | TGTGCCAGCAGTTACTCCGTCGGGGAGGGCTACACCTTC
NA | TRBJ2-1 | TRBV9 | NA | CASSVALMGTYNEQFF | TGTGCCAGCAGCGTAGCTCTTATGGGTACCTACAATGAGCAGTTCTTC
TRBD2 | TRBJ2-7 | TRBV2 | NA | CASSAGTSGSIPYEQYF | TGTGCCAGCAGCGCCGGGACTAGCGGGAGTATCCCCTACGAGCAGTACTTC
NA | TRBJ1-6 | TRBV7-2 | NA | CASSLPGTYNSPLHF | TGTGCCAGCAGCTTACCGGGAACCTATAATTCACCCCTCCACTTT
NA | TRBJ1-1 | TRBV10-3 | NA | CATGGPAEAFF | TGTGCCACCGGGGGACCGGCTGAAGCTTTCTTT
NA | TRBJ1-6 | TRBV5-8 | once | CASSLESSYNSPLHF | TGTGCCAGCAGCTTGGAGAGCTCCTATAATTCACCCCTCCACTTT
NA | TRBJ2-7 | TRBV5-4 | NA | CASSFGPLGNEQYF | TGTGCCAGCAGCTTTGGACCTCTTGGGAACGAGCAGTACTTC
NA | TRBJ2-5 | TRBV5-8 | NA | CASSPINRARETQYF | TGTGCCAGCAGCCCCATCAACAGGGCCCGGGAGACCCAGTACTTC
TRBD1 | TRBJ1-4 | TRBV15 | NA | CATSADRGLNEKLFF | TGTGCCACCAGCGCAGACAGGGGACTGAATGAAAAACTGTTTTTT
NA | TRBJ2-3 | TRBV2 | NA | CASRPVEAATDTQYF | TGTGCCAGCAGACCAGTCGAAGCAGCCACAGATACGCAGTATTTT
NA | TRBJ2-1 | TRBV4-1 | NA | CASSHPGDYNEQFF | TGCGCCAGCAGCCATCCAGGGGATTACAATGAGCAGTTCTTC
NA | TRBJ1-1 | TRBV12-5 | NA | CASGLVVGAFMNTEAFF | TGTGCTAGTGGTTTGGTAGTAGGGGCCTTCATGAACACTGAAGCTTTCTTT
NA | TRBJ1-5 | TRBV19 | NA | CASSIDQSRHSNQPQHF | TGTGCCAGTAGTATAGACCAGAGCCGACATAGCAATCAGCCCCAGCATTTT
NA | TRBJ2-7 | TRBV5-1 | NA | CASSLGVAGGYEQYF | TGCGCCAGCAGCTTGGGAGTTGCGGGCGGCTACGAGCAGTACTTC
NA | TRBJ2-3 | TRBV15 | NA | CATSRDGRLSTDTQYF | TGTGCCACCAGCAGAGATGGCAGGCTATCCACAGATACGCAGTATTTT
TRBD1 | TRBJ2-2 | TRBV5-6 | NA | CASSLERVGTGYPGELFF | TGTGCCAGCAGCTTGGAGAGGGTTGGGACAGGATACCCCGGGGAGCTGTTTTTT
NA | TRBJ1-2 | TRBV5-4 | NA | CASSFSGVGGYTF | TGTGCCAGCAGCTTCAGCGGAGTCGGTGGCTACACCTTC
NA | TRBJ2-7 | TRBV2 | NA | CASNQGIYEQYF | TGTGCCAGCAATCAGGGTATCTACGAGCAGTACTTC
TRBD1 | TRBJ1-2 | TRBV27 | few | CASSAAGGSGYTF | TGTGCCAGCAGTGCGGCAGGGGGTAGTGGCTACACCTTC
TRBD1 | TRBJ1-2 | TRBV19 | NA | CASKFADRGGYGYTF | TGTGCCAGTAAATTTGCGGACAGGGGCGGCTATGGCTACACCTTC
TRBD1 | TRBJ1-3 | TRBV9 | NA | CASSPWDSSGNTIYF | TGTGCCAGCAGCCCCTGGGACAGCTCTGGAAACACCATATATTTT
NA | TRBJ2-1 | TRBV5-6 | NA | CASSWGKGGGNEQFF | TGTGCCAGCAGCTGGGGTAAGGGTGGAGGCAATGAGCAGTTCTTC